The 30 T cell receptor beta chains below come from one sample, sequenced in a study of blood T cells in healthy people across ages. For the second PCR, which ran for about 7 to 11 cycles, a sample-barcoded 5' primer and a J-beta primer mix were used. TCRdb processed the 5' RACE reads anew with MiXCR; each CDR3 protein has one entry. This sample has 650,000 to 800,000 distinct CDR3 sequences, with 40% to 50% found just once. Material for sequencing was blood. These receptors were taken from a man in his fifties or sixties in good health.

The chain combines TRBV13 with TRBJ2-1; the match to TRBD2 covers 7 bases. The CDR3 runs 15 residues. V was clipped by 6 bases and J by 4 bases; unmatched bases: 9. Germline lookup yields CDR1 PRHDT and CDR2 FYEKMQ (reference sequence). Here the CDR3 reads CASRPLSGDYNEQFF. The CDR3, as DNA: TGTGCCAGCAGGCCTCTAAGCGGGGATTACAATGAGCAGTTCTTC.

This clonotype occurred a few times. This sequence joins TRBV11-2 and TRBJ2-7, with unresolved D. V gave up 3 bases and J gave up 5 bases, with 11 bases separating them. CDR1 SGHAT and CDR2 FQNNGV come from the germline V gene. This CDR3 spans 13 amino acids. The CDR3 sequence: CASSFGLLDEQYF. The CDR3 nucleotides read TGTGCCAGCAGCTTTGGTCTCCTCGACGAGCAGTACTTC.

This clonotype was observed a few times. The CDR3 bases are TGCGCCAGCAGCTGGGGACAGGCCGGACAGGGCATATACGAGCAGTACTTC. It yields the protein CASSWGQAGQGIYEQYF. The chain links TRBV5-1 to TRBJ2-5, with 8 bases identical to TRBD1. The J call may be mistaken, given a closer DNA end match to TRBJ2-7. Per the germline V gene, CDR1 is SGHRS and CDR2 is YFSETQ. The CDR3 has 17 residues.

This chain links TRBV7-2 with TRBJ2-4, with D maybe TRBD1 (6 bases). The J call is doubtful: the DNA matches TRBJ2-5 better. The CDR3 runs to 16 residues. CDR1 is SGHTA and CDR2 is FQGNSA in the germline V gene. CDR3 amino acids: CASSFITGTTLETQYF. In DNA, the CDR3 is TGTGCCAGCAGCTTCATAACAGGGACAACCTTAGAGACCCAGTACTTC.

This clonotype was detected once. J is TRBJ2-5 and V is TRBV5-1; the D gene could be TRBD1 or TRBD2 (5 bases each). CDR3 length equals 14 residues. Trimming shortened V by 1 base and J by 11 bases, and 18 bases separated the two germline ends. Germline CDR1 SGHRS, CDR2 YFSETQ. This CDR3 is CASSLIRGYNEQYF. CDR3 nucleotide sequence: TGCGCCAGCAGCTTGATCCGGGGCTACAATGAGCAGTACTTC.

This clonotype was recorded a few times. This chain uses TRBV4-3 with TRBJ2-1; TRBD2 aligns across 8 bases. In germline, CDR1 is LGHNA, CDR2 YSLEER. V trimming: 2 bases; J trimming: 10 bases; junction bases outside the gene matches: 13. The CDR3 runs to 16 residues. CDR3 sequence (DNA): TGCGCCAGCAGCCAAAACCAGCGTCGGGGGGGCAGGGAGCAGTTCTTC. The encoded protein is CASSQNQRRGGREQFF.

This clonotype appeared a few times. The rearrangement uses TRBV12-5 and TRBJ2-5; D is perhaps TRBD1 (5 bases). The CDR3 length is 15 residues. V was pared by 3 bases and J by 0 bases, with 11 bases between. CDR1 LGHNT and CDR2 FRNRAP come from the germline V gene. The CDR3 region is CASGLGALDQETQYF. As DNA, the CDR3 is TGTGCTAGTGGTTTAGGGGCTCTAGACCAAGAGACCCAGTACTTC.

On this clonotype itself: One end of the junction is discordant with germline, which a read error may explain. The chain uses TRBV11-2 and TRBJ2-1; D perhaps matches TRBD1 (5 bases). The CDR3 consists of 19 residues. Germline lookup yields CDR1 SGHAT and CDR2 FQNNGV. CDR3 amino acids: CASSQIRDTPKKSYKEQFF. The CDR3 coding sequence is TGTGCCAGCAGCCAGATCAGGGATACCCCAAAAAAATCATACAAGGAGCAGTTCTTC. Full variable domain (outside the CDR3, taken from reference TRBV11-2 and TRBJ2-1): EAGVAQSPRYKIIEKRQSVAFWCNPISGHATLYWYQQILGQGPKLLIQFQNNGVVDDSQLPKDRFSAERLKGVDSTLKIQPAKLEDSAVYLCASSQIRDTPKKSYKEQFFGPGTRLTVL.

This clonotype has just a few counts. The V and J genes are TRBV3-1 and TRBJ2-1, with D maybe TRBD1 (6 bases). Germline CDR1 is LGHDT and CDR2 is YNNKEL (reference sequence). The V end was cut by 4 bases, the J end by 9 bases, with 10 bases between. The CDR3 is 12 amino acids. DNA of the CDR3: TGTGCCAGCAGCCGGACAGTTGGTGAGCAGTTCTTC. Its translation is CASSRTVGEQFF.

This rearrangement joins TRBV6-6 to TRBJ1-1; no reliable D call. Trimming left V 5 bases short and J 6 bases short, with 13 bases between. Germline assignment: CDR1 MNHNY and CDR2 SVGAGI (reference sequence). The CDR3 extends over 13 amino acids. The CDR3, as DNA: TGTGCCAGCAGTGACGTGGGCAGCCCTGAAGCTTTCTTT. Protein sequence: CASSDVGSPEAFF.

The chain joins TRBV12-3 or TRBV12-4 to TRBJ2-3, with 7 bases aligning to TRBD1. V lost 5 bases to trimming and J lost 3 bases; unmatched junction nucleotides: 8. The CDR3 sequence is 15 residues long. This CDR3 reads CASSPATGSTDTQYF. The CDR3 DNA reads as TGTGCCAGCAGTCCTGCGACAGGGTCGACAGATACGCAGTATTTT.

The CDR3, as DNA: TGTGCCAGCAGTGAACGACTAGCTGTAGATACGCAGTATTTT. Protein sequence: CASSERLAVDTQYF. The chain recombines TRBV2 with TRBJ2-3; 7 positions match TRBD2. V lost 2 bases, J lost 5 bases, and 4 bases stayed unmatched. Looked up from germline, CDR1 is SNHLY and CDR2 is FYNNEI. This CDR3 is built from 14 residues.

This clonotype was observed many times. The CDR3 DNA reads as TGTGCCAGCAGTTTATCAGTCCCCCTAGCGGGTTATTCCTACGAGCAGTACTTC. Translating it yields CASSLSVPLAGYSYEQYF. V gene TRBV27 combines with J gene TRBJ2-7; 8 nucleotides align to TRBD2. CDR3 length: 18 amino acids. The V segment lost 0 bases and the J segment 1 base; nucleotides outside the gene matches: 11. CDR1 and CDR2 (germline): MNHEY, SMNVEV (reference sequence).

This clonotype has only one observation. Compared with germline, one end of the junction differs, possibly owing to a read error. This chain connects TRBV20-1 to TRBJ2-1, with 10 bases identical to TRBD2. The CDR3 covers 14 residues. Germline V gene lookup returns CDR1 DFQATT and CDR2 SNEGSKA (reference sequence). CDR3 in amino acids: CSAGDGLAGDEQFF. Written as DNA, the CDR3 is TGCAGTGCTGGAGATGGGCTAGCGGGGGATGAGCAGTTCTTC.

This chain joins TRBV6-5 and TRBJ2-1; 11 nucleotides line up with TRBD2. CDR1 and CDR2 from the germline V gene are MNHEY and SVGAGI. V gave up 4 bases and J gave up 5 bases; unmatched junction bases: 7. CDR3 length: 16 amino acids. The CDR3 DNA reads TGTGCCAGCAGTTCACCAGCTAGCGGGGGGCACAATGAGCAGTTCTTC. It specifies CASSSPASGGHNEQFF.

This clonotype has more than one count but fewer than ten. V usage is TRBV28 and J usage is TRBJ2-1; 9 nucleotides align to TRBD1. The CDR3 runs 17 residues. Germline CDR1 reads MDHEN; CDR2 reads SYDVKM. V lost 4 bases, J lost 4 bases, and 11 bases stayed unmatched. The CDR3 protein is CASSSPPTGGMYNEQFF. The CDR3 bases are TGTGCCAGCAGTTCACCACCAACAGGGGGCATGTACAATGAGCAGTTCTTC.

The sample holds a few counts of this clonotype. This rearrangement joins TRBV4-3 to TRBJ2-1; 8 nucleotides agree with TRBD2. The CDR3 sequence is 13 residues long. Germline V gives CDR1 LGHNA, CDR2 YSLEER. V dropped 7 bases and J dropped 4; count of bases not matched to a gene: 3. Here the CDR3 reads CASTSGGYNEQFF. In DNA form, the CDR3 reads TGCGCCAGCACCAGCGGGGGTTACAATGAGCAGTTCTTC.

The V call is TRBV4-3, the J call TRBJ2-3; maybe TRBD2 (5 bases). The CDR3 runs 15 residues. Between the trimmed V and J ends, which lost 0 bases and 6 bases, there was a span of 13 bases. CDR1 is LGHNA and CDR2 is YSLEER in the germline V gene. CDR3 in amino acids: CASSQDRGLTDTQYF. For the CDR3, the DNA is TGCGCCAGCAGCCAAGATCGAGGGTTAACGGATACGCAGTATTTT.

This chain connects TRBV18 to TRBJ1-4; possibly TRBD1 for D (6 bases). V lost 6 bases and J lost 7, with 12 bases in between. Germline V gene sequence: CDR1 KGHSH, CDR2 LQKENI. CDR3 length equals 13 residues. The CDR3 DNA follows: TGTGCCAGCTCGGACAGTCTGGGTGAAAAACTGTTTTTT. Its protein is CASSDSLGEKLFF.

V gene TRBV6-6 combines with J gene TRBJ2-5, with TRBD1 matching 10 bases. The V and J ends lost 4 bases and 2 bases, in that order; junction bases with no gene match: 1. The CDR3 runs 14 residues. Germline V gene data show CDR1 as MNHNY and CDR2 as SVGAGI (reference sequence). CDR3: CASSWDRGQETQYF. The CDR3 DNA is TGTGCCAGCAGTTGGGACAGGGGTCAAGAGACCCAGTACTTC.

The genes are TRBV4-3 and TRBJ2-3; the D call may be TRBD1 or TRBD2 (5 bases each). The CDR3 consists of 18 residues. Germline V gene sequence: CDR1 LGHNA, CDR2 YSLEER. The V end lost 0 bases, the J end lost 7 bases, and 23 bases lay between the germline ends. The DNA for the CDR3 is TGCGCCAGCAGCCAAGATCTGGGTCCCGGGACCAGTCACTATACGCAGTATTTT. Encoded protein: CASSQDLGPGTSHYTQYF.

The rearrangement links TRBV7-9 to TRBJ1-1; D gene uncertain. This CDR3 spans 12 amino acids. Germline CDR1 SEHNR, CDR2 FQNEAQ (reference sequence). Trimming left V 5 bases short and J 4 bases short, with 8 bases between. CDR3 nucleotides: TGTGCCAGCAGCCGGTTAGGCACTGAAGCTTTCTTT. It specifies CASSRLGTEAFF. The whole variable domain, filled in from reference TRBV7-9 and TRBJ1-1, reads DTGVSQNPRHKITKRGQNVTFRCDPISEHNRLYWYRQTLGQGPEFLTYFQNEAQLEKSRLLSDRFSAERPKGSFSTLEIQRTEQGDSAMYLCASSRLGTEAFFGQGTRLTVV.

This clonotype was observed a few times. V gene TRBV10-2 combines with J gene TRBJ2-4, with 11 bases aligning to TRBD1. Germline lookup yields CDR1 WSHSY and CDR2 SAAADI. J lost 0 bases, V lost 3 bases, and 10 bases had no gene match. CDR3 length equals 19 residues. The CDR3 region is CASSDPGTGGYLAKNIQYF. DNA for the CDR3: TGCGCCAGCAGTGACCCTGGGACAGGGGGTTATCTAGCCAAAAACATTCAGTACTTC.

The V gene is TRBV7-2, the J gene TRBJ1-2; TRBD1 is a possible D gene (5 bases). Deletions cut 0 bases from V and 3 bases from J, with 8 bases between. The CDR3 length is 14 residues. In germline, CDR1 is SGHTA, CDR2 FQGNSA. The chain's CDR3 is CASSLALQDYGYTF. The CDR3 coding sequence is TGTGCCAGCAGCTTAGCGCTACAGGACTATGGCTACACCTTC.

The CDR3: CASSFTHRDTDTQYF. In DNA form, the CDR3 reads TGCGCCAGCAGCTTCACTCACCGGGACACAGATACGCAGTATTTT. The genes are TRBV5-1 and TRBJ2-3; TRBD2 might be the D (5 bases). V was trimmed by 2 bases and J by 2 bases, leaving 12 bases between them. Germline V gene data show CDR1 as SGHRS and CDR2 as YFSETQ. CDR3 length: 15 residues.

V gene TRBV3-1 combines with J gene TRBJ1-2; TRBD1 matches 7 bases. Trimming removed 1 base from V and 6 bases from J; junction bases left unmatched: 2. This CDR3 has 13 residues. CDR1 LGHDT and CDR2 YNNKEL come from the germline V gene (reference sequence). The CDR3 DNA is TGTGCCAGCAGCCAAGCACAGGGGAATGGCTACACCTTC. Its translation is CASSQAQGNGYTF.

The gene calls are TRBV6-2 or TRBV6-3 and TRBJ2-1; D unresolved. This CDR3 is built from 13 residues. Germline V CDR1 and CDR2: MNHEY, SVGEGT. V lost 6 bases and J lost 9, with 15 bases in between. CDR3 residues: CASSPLISSEQFF. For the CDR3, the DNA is TGTGCCAGCAGCCCTTTGATTTCTAGTGAGCAGTTCTTC.

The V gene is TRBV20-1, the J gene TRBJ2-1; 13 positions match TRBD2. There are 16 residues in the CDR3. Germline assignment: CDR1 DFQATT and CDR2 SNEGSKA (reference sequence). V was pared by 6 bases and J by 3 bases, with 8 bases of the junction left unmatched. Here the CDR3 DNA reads TGCAGTGCCCCCGGGACTAGCGGGACCCGCTACAATGAGCAGTTCTTC. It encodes CSAPGTSGTRYNEQFF.

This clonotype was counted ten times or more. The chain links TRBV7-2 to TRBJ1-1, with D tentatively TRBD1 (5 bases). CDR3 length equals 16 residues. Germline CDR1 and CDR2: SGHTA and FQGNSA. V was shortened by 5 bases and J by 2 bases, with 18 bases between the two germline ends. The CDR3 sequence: CASSPPSIGANTEAFF. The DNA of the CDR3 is TGTGCCAGCAGCCCACCCTCGATTGGGGCTAACACTGAAGCTTTCTTT.

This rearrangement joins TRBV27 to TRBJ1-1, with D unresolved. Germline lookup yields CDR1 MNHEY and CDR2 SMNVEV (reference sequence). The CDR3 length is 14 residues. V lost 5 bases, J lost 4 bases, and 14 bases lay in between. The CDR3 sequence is CASSPGIGGTEAFF. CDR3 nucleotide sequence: TGTGCCAGCAGTCCCGGGATCGGCGGCACTGAAGCTTTCTTT.